This T cell receptor (beta chain) appears in the sequencing data of a study of chemoradiotherapy in HPV16-positive cancers. The wider study: Candidate HPV-specific T-cell clones and common TCR motifs came from functional assays in a couple of HPV16-positive patients. Findings of the study overall: Candidate HPV-specific clones and E7-related TCR motifs grew in tumor during treatment. In HPV16-positive patients, HPV-responsive T-cell expansion tracked better recurrence-free survival.

CDR3 length equals 16 residues. Per the germline V gene, CDR1 is SGHDT and CDR2 is YYEEEE. Trimming took 4 bases from V and 0 from J, leaving 16 bases between them. Turning to this clone: Its specificity is unknown.

Repeated repertoire sampling spanned the course of chemoradiotherapy. The data were produced by immunoSEQ multiplex PCR, yet TCRdb's version contains in-frame clones alone and is incomplete. The data contain approximately 29,000 clones, approximately 88% of them singletons. The chain uses TRBV5-6 and TRBJ1-1; D is ambiguous. The material was blood, obtained from a patient who underwent chemoradiotherapy. This receptor was identified in a human donor with HPV-associated anogenital cancer. The CDR3 sequence is CASSSSPNYLNTEAFF. CDR3 DNA: TGTGCCAGCAGCAGTTCCCCAAACTACTTGAACACTGAAGCTTTCTTT.